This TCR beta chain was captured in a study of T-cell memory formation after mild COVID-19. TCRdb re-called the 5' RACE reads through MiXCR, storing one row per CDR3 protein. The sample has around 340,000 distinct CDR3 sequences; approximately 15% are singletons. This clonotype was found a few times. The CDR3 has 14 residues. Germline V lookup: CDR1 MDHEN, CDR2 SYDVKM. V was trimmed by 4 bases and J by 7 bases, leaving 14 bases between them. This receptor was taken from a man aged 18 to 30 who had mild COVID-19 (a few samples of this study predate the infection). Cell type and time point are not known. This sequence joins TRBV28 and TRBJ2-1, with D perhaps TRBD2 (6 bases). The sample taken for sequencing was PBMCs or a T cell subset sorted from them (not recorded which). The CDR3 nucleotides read TGTGCCAGCAGTTGGGGGGAAGGGTGGAATGAGCAGTTCTTC. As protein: CASSWGEGWNEQFF.